Sequencing of this T cell receptor beta chain was carried out in a study of blood T cells in healthy people across ages. The study, taken as a whole, reports: Older age went with lower TCR beta diversity per million T cells, in a roughly linear way.

CDR3 length: 13 amino acids. The germline V gene encodes CDR1 SQVTM and CDR2 ANQGSEA. V was clipped by 5 bases and J by 0 bases, with 8 bases between them. This clonotype was found many times. Its antigen is unknown. Primers used in a second PCR of roughly 7 to 12 cycles were a sample-barcoded 5' primer and a J-beta primer mix. TCRdb recomputed calls from the 5' RACE reads with MiXCR, one row per CDR3 protein. This sample has some 1.5 million distinct CDR3 sequences, with over 25% found just once. Healthy Caucasian individuals from Russia aged roughly 6 to 100 served as donors. Each donor had 8 to 10 milliliters of peripheral blood drawn.

The receptor was derived from a woman in her twenties or thirties in good health. Sample: blood. The chain uses TRBV29-1 and TRBJ2-1; no reliable D call. For the CDR3, the DNA is TGCAGCGTTTTAGTTAGCTCCTACAATGAGCAGTTCTTC. Its protein product is CSVLVSSYNEQFF.